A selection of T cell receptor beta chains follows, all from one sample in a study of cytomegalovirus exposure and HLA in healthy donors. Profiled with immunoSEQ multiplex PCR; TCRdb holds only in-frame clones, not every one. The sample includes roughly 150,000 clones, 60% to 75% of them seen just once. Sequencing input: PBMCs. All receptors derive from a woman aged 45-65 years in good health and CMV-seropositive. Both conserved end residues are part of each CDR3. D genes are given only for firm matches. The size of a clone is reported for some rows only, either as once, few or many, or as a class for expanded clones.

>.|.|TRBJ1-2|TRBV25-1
CASSGPTQRGYTF
TGCGCCAGCAGTGGCCCGACTCAACGGGGCTACACCTTC
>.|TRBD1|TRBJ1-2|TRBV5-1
CASRPFTGGDYGYTF
TGCGCCAGCAGACCCTTTACAGGGGGCGACTATGGCTACACCTTC
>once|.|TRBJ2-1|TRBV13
CASSFGGEQFF
TGTGCCAGCAGCTTTGGGGGCGAGCAGTTCTTC
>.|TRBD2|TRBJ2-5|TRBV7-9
CASGGTSRQETQYF
TGTGCCAGCGGGGGGACTAGCCGGCAAGAGACCCAGTACTTC
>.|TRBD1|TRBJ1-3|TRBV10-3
CAITPAGTENTIYF
TGTGCCATTACTCCAGCCGGGACAGAAAACACCATATATTTT
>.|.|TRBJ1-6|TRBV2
CASAMGGSSSPLHF
TGTGCCAGCGCTATGGGGGGTTCGAGTTCACCCCTCCACTTT
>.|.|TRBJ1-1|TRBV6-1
CASSEVPQGRGVNTEAFF
TGTGCCAGCAGTGAGGTTCCACAGGGCCGGGGGGTCAACACTGAAGCTTTCTTT
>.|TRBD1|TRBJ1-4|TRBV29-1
CSAQVGQGGEKLFF
TGCAGCGCCCAAGTGGGACAGGGAGGTGAAAAACTGTTTTTT
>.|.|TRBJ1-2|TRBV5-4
CASSGRTTNYGYTF
TGTGCCAGCAGCGGACGGACTACTAACTATGGCTACACCTTC
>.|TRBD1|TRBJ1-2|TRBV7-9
CASARGLGGYTF
TGTGCCAGCGCCAGGGGGCTGGGTGGCTACACCTTC